This TCR beta chain was captured by sequencing in a study of beta chain features in type 1 diabetes. Germline V lookup: CDR1 LNHDA, CDR2 SQIVND (reference sequence). V lost 9 bases, J lost 3 bases, and 13 bases stayed unmatched. The CDR3 sequence is 16 residues long. As to this clone: Its specificity is not known.

Findings and limits, study-wide: Shorter templates might be favored by PCR, equally in patients and controls. The naive, central memory and Treg TCRB repertoires showed an apparent similarity that was greater among patients than among healthy donors.

Sequenced material consisted of expressed TCRB transcripts (all of the isolated RNA was reverse transcribed). Here immunoSEQ multiplex PCR was the method, and the copy in TCRdb shows in-frame clones only, minus some. The sample includes about 410,000 clones, 14% of them seen just once. The authors sorted CD4+ naive, central memory, regulatory and stem cell-like memory cells via CD45RO/CCR7/CD25/CD127/CD95/CD27. This sequence was found in a young man in good health. V gene TRBV19 combines with J gene TRBJ2-3; 9 bases are a match to TRBD2. Sequencing was carried out using naive CD4+ T cells from blood. In DNA form, the CDR3 reads TGTGCCAGCACAAACCCTAGCGGGACGTCAACAGATACGCAGTATTTT. Its translation is CASTNPSGTSTDTQYF.